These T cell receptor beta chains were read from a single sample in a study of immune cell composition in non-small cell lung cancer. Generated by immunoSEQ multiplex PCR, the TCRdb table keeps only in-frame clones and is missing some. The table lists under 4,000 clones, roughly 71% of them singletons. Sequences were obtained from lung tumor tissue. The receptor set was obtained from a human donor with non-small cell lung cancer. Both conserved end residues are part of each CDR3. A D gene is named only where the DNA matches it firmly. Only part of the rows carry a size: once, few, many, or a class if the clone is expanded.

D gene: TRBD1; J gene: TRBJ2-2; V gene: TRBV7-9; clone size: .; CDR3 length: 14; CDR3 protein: CASSPRTGTGELFF; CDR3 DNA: TGTGCCAGCAGCCCCCGGACAGGCACCGGGGAGCTGTTTTTT
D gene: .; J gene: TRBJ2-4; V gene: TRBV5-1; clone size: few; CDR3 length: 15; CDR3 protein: CASSLDPSTKNIQYF; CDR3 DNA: TGCGCCAGCAGCTTGGATCCATCCACCAAAAACATTCAGTACTTC
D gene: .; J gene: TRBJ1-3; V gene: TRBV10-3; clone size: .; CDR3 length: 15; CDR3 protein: CAISEGASSGNTIYF; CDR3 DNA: TGTGCCATCAGTGAGGGGGCGAGCTCTGGAAACACCATATATTTT
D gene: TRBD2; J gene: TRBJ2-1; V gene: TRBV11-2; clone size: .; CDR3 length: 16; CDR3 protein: CASSLLLAGVSSEQFF; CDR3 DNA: TGTGCCAGCAGCCTCCTGTTAGCGGGAGTGTCCAGTGAGCAGTTCTTC
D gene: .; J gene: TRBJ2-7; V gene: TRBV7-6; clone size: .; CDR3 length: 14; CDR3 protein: CASSLAGGSYEQYF; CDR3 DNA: TGTGCCAGCAGCTTAGCTGGCGGGTCTTACGAGCAGTACTTC
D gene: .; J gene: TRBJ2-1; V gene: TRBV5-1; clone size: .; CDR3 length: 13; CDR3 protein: CASSLASDGEQFF; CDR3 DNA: TGCGCCAGCAGCTTGGCCTCTGACGGGGAGCAGTTCTTC
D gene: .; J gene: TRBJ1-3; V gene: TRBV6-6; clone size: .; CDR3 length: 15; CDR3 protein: CASSYHGESGNTIYF; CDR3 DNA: TGTGCCAGCAGTTACCACGGGGAGTCGGGAAACACCATATATTTT
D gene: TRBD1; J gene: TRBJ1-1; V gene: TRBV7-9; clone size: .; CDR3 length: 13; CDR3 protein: CASLQGAGTEAFF; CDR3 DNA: TGTGCCAGCTTACAGGGGGCCGGCACTGAAGCTTTCTTT
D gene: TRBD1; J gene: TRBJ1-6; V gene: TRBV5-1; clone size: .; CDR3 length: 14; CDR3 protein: CASSLGQGNSPLHF; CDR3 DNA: TGCGCCAGCAGCTTGGGACAGGGCAATTCACCCCTCCACTTT
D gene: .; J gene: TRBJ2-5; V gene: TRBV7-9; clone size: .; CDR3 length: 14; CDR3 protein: CASSFGVSQETQYF; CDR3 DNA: TGTGCCAGCAGCTTCGGAGTCAGCCAAGAGACCCAGTACTTC
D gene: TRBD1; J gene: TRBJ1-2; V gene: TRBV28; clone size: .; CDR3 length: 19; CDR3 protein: CASSSPLGSTGGRLYGYTF; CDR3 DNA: TGTGCCAGCAGTTCCCCGCTGGGCTCTACAGGGGGAAGACTCTATGGCTACACCTTC
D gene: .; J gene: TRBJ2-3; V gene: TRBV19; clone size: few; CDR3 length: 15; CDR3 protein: CASSVLGGAGDTQYF; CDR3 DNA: TGTGCCAGTAGTGTCCTGGGGGGAGCTGGAGATACGCAGTATTTT
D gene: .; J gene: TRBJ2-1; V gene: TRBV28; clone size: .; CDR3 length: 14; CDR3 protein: CASAKVQVYNEQFF; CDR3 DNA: TGTGCCAGCGCAAAAGTCCAGGTCTACAATGAGCAGTTCTTC
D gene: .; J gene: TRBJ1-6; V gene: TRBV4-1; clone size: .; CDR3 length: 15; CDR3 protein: CASSPPGTTNSPLHF; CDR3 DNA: TGCGCCAGCAGCCCCCCCGGGACAACTAATTCACCCCTCCACTTT
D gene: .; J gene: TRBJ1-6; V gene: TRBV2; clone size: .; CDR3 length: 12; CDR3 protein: CASSPNNSPLHF; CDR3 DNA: TGTGCCAGCAGCCCCAATAATTCACCCCTCCACTTT
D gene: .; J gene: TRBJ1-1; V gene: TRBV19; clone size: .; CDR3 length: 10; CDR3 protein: CASSRTEAFF; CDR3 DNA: TGTGCCAGCAGTCGGACTGAAGCTTTCTTT
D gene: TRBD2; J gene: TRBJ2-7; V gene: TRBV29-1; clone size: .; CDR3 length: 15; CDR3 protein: CSVEDPAGVSYEQYF; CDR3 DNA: TGCAGCGTTGAAGATCCTGCGGGAGTCTCCTACGAGCAGTACTTC
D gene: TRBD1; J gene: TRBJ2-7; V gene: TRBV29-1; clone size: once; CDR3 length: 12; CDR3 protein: CSGRTGFHEQYF; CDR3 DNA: TGCAGCGGTAGGACAGGGTTTCACGAGCAGTACTTC
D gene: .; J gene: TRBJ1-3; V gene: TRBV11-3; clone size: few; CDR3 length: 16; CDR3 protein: CASSSSGIFSGNTIYF; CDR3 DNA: TGTGCCAGCAGCTCCTCCGGGATATTCTCTGGAAACACCATATATTTT
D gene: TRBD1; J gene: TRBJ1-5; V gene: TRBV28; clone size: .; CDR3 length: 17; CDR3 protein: CASSFPPDRVINQPQHF; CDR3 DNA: TGTGCCAGCAGTTTTCCCCCGGACAGGGTAATAAATCAGCCCCAGCATTTT
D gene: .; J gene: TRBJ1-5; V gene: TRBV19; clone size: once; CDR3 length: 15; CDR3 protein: CASSIAEEARQPQHF; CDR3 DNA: TGTGCCAGTAGTATAGCCGAGGAGGCGCGGCAGCCCCAGCATTTT
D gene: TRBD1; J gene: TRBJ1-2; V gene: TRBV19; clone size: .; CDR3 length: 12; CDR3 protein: CASTNRGYGYTF; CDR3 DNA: TGTGCCAGTACTAACAGGGGGTATGGCTACACCTTC
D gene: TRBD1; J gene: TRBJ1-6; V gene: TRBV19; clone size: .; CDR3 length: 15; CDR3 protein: CASSILDRENSPLHF; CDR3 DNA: TGTGCCAGTAGTATTCTTGACAGGGAGAATTCACCCCTCCACTTT
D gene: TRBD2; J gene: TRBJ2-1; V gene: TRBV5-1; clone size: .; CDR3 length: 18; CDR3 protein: CASSLAASGRGPTNEQFF; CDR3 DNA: TGCGCCAGCAGCTTGGCGGCTAGCGGGAGGGGTCCGACGAATGAGCAGTTCTTC
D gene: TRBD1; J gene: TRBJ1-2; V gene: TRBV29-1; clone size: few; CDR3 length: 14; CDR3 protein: CSVEDRGPNYGYTF; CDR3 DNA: TGCAGCGTTGAAGACAGGGGGCCCAACTATGGCTACACCTTC
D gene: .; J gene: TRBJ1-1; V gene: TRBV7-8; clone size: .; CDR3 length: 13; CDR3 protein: CASSSGGNTEAFF; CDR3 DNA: TGTGCCAGCAGCTCCGGGGGGAACACTGAAGCTTTCTTT
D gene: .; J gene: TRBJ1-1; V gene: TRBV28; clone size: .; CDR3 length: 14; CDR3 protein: CASSRQPMDTEAFF; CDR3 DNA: TGTGCCAGCAGTCGACAGCCTATGGACACTGAAGCTTTCTTT
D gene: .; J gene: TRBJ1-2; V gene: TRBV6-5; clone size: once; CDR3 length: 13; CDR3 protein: CASTQTGSYGYTF; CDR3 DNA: TGTGCCAGCACCCAGACAGGTTCTTATGGCTACACCTTC
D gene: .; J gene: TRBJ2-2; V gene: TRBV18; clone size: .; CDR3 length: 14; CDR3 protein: CASSPARATGELFF; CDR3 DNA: TGTGCCAGCTCACCGGCCAGGGCCACCGGGGAGCTGTTTTTT
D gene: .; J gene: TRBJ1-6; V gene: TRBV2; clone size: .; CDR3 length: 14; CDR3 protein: CASSPERGGSPLHF; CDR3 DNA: TGTGCCAGCAGCCCGGAAAGGGGGGGTTCACCCCTCCACTTT
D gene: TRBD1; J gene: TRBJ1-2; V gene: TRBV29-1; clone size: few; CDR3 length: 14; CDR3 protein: CSVVTDRGTYGYTF; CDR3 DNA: TGCAGCGTCGTCACGGACAGGGGGACCTATGGCTACACCTTC
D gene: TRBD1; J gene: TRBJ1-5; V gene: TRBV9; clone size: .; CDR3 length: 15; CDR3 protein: CASSFGTGDNQPQHF; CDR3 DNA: TGTGCCAGCAGCTTTGGGACAGGCGACAATCAGCCCCAGCATTTT
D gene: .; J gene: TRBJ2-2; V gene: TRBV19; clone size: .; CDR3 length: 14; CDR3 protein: CAVRGQGNTGELFF; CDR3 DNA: TGTGCCGTAAGGGGTCAGGGAAACACCGGGGAGCTGTTTTTT
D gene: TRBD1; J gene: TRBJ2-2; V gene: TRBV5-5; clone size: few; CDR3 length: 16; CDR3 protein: CASSLDRGFSDGELFF; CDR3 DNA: TGTGCCAGCAGCTTGGACAGGGGATTCTCTGACGGGGAGCTGTTTTTT
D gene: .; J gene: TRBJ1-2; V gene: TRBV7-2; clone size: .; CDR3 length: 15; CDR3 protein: CASSLAGAGTYGYTF; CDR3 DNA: TGTGCCAGCAGCTTAGCGGGAGCGGGTACCTATGGCTACACCTTC
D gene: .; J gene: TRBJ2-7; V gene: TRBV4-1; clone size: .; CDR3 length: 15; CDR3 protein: CASSQFRGASYEQYF; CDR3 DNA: TGCGCCAGCAGCCAATTCCGGGGAGCATCCTACGAGCAGTACTTC
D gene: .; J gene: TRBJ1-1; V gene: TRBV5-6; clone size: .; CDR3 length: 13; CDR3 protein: CASTALANTEAFF; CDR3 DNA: TGTGCCAGCACAGCGTTGGCGAACACTGAAGCTTTCTTT
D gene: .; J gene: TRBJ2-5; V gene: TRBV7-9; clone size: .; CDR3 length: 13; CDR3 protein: CASSLALTGTPYF; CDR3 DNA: TGTGCCAGCAGCTTAGCCCTAACAGGTACCCCGTACTTC
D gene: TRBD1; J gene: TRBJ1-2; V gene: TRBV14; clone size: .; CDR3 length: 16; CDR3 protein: CASSQVTGTGGYGYTF; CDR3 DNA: TGTGCCAGCAGCCAAGTGACCGGGACAGGGGGATATGGCTACACCTTC
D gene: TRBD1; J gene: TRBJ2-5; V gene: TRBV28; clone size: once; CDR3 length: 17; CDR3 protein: CASSFGTGQGWQETQYF; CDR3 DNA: TGTGCCAGCAGTTTCGGGACGGGACAGGGGTGGCAAGAGACCCAGTACTTC
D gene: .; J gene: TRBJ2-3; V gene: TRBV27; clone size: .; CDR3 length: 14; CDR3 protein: CASSSGSGTDTQYF; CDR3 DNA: TGTGCCAGCAGTTCGGGGTCCGGCACAGATACGCAGTATTTT
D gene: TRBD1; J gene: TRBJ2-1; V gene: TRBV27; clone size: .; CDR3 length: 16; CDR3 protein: CASSYLGTGVGNEQFF; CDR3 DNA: TGTGCCAGCAGTTACCTCGGGACAGGGGTCGGGAATGAGCAGTTCTTC
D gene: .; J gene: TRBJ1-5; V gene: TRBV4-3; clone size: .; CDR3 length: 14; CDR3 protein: CASSQVVSNQPQHF; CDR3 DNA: TGCGCCAGCAGCCAAGTCGTAAGCAATCAGCCCCAGCATTTT
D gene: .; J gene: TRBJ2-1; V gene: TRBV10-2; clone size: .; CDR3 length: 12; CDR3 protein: CASSQMGGEQFF; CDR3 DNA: TGCGCCAGCAGTCAGATGGGGGGTGAGCAGTTCTTC
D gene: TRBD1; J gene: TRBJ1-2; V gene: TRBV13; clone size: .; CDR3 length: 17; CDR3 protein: CASSSPGQDFRFDGYTF; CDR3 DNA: TGTGCCAGCAGCTCTCCGGGACAGGATTTCCGTTTTGATGGCTACACCTTC
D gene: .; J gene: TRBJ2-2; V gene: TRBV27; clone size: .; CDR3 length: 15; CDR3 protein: CASRPQAGAPGELFF; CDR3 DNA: TGTGCCAGCAGACCACAAGCAGGGGCGCCCGGGGAGCTGTTTTTT
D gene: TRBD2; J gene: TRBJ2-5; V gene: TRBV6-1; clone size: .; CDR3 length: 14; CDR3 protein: CASNLAGGRETQYF; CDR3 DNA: TGTGCCAGCAACTTAGCGGGGGGGCGGGAGACCCAGTACTTC
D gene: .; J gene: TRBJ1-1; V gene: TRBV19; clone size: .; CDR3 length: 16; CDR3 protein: CASSMVSSWPNTEAFF; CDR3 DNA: TGTGCCAGTAGTATGGTGTCGTCGTGGCCGAACACTGAAGCTTTCTTT
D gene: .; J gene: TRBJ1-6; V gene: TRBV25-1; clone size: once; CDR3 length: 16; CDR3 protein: CASSEYRGRANSPLHF; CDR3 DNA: TGTGCCAGCAGTGAATATCGGGGAAGAGCTAATTCACCCCTCCACTTT
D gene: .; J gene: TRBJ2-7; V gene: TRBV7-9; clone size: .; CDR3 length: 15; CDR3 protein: CASSLQGTSGLEQYF; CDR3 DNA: TGTGCCAGCAGCTTACAGGGGACATCTGGCCTGGAGCAGTACTTC
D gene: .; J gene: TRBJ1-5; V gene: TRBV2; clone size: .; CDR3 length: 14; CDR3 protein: CASSEGQGGQPQHF; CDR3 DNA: TGTGCCAGCAGTGAGGGGCAGGGTGGTCAGCCCCAGCATTTT
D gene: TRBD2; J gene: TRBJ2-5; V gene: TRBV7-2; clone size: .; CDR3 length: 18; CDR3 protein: CASSGPLIASGGGETQYF; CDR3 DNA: TGTGCCAGCAGCGGGCCGTTAATCGCGAGCGGGGGAGGAGAGACCCAGTACTTC
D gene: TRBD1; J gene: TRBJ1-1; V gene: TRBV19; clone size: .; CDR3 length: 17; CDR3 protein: CASSIGSTGALNTEAFF; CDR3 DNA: TGTGCCAGTAGTATAGGCTCGACAGGGGCGTTGAACACTGAAGCTTTCTTT
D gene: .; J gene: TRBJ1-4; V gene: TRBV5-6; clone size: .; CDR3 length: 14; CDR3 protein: CASSWGRVDEKLFF; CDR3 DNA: TGTGCCAGCAGCTGGGGGCGGGTGGATGAAAAACTGTTTTTT